This T cell receptor beta chain was observed in a study of cytomegalovirus exposure and HLA in healthy donors. Regarding this clone: The antigen is undetermined.

The CDR3 runs to 12 residues. Trimming shortened V by 8 bases and J by 4 bases, and 14 bases separated the two germline ends. Germline V gene lookup returns CDR1 GTSNPN and CDR2 SVGIG (reference sequence). Study outcomes and limitations: V- and J-gene trimming of TCR beta was linked (in a later analysis) to a missense DCLRE1C variant. It was reportedly the case that the classifier diagnosed cytomegalovirus status with high specificity and sensitivity.

The PCR was carried out with 60 Vbeta primers and 13 Jbeta primers. The protocol was immunoSEQ multiplex PCR, while the TCRdb copy is restricted to in-frame clones and leaves out a portion. Its clone listing holds roughly 70,000 clones. This clonotype originated in a female donor in good health and CMV-seropositive. V and J are TRBV30 and TRBJ1-2; possible D gene TRBD1, 6 bases. The sequenced material came from PBMCs. The CDR3 nucleotides are TGTGCCGGTTCCGGGACAATCTATGGCTACACCTTC. Amino acids: CAGSGTIYGYTF.